The table lists the clone carrying this TCR beta chain with many counts. What it binds is not known. These data belong to a study of T cell repertoires in cytomegalovirus infection. The CDR3 sequence is 15 residues long. Trimming removed 3 bases at V and 6 bases at J, with 17 bases between. Germline CDR1 SGHTA, CDR2 FQGNSA. General observations from the study: Ex vivo responses were dominated by HLA-C-restricted CMV-specific TCR beta clonotypes.

MiXCR was run by TCRdb on the reads, yielding one entry per CDR3 protein. Among under 350,000 distinct CDR3 sequences, over 7.5% were seen once, and the ten largest hold around 4%. This TCR was sampled from a human donor in good health (CMV status not recorded). Some clones in this sample may be carry-over from other donors' samples. The rearrangement joins TRBV7-2 to TRBJ1-2; tentatively, D is TRBD1 (5 bases). The sample comprised PBMCs. The CDR3 DNA reads TGTGCCAGCAGCTTGGGCTCTAAGGGGATAAATGGCTACACCTTC. Translated: CASSLGSKGINGYTF.